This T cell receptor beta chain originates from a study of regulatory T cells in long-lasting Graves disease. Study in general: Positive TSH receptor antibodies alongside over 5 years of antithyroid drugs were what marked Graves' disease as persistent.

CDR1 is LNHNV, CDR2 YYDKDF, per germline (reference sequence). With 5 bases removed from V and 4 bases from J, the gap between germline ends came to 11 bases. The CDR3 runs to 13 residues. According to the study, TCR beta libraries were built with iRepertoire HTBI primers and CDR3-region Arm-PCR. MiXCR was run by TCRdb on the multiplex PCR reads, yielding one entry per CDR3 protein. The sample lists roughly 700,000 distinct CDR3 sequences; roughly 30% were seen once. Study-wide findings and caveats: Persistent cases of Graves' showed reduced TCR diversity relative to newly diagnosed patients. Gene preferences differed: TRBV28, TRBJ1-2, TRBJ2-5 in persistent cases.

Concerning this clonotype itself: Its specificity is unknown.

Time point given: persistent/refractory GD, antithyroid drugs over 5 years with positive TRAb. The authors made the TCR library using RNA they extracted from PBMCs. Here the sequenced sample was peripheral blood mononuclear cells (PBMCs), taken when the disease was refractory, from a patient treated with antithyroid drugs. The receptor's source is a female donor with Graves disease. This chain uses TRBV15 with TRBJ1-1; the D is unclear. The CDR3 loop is CATSQFGVTEAFF. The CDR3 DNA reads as TGTGCCACCAGCCAATTCGGGGTCACTGAAGCTTTCTTT.